The T cell receptor beta chain described here comes from a study of cytomegalovirus exposure and HLA in healthy donors. For the study at large: Most donors, less than 85% of 398 genotyped, fell in the Caucasian-associated ancestry cluster. Study-wide findings and caveats: Across donors, sequencing depth was assumed by presence/absence analyses to be roughly uniform. Later on, a genetic analysis was performed. It linked a missense variant in DCLRE1C with V- and J-gene trimming of TCR beta.

The primer mix had 60 Vbeta and 13 Jbeta primers. Generated by immunoSEQ multiplex PCR, the TCRdb table keeps only in-frame clones and is missing some. The data contain around 70,000 clones, roughly four fifths of them seen just once; the ten biggest clones take up about 6.5%. V was trimmed by 6 bases and J by 0 bases, leaving 12 bases between them. The CDR3 covers 15 residues. Germline V gene data show CDR1 as SNHLY and CDR2 as FYNNEI. This clone showed up just once. The antigen remains unidentified. The sample consisted of PBMCs. The rearrangement joins TRBV2 to TRBJ1-3; D is possibly TRBD1 (6 bases). The TCR comes from a human donor in good health. In DNA, the CDR3 is TGTGCCAGCAGGGAACGGGACACCTCTGGAAACACCATATATTTT. This gives the protein CASRERDTSGNTIYF.